Listed below are T cell receptor beta chains from one sample, sequenced in a study of cytomegalovirus exposure and HLA in healthy donors. The method was immunoSEQ multiplex PCR; TCRdb's version includes in-frame clones alone and lacks a portion of them. This sample has about 100,000 clones, with more than 70% found just once. Input material: PBMCs. These receptors were collected from a male donor in good health and CMV-seropositive. Both conserved end residues are part of each CDR3. D genes are given only for firm matches. Rows may omit the clone size; those that give it use once, few, many or a size class.

v_call	clone_size	j_call	d_call	cdr3_length	cdr3_aa	cdr3_nt
TRBV5-4	-	TRBJ2-4	-	14	CASSFRGEGNIQYF	TGTGCCAGCAGCTTCAGGGGAGAGGGGAACATTCAGTACTTC
TRBV6-5	-	TRBJ2-1	-	16	CASSYSKRRPRNEQFF	TGTGCCAGCAGTTACTCGAAAAGGAGGCCCCGCAATGAGCAGTTCTTC
TRBV10-3	-	TRBJ2-5	-	15	CAISLTGSGGETQYF	TGTGCCATCAGTCTTACAGGGTCGGGCGGAGAGACCCAGTACTTC
TRBV5-1	-	TRBJ2-2	TRBD1	15	CASSFLNRGTGELFF	TGCGCCAGCAGCTTCCTAAACAGGGGAACCGGGGAGCTGTTTTTT
TRBV28	-	TRBJ1-4	-	14	CASSFGQRNEKLFF	TGTGCCAGCAGTTTCGGACAGAGAAATGAAAAACTGTTTTTT
TRBV5-8	-	TRBJ2-7	TRBD1	15	CASSLGQGFFYEQYF	TGTGCCAGCAGCTTGGGACAGGGGTTTTTTTACGAGCAGTACTTC
TRBV29-1	-	TRBJ2-7	TRBD1	13	CSVRTTGESEQYF	TGCAGCGTTCGGACCACAGGGGAGAGCGAGCAGTACTTC
TRBV2	-	TRBJ1-2	TRBD1	15	CASSTGTGTDYGYTF	TGTGCCAGCAGTACCGGGACAGGGACGGACTATGGCTACACCTTC
TRBV19	-	TRBJ2-7	-	14	CASSIQAGAYEQYF	TGTGCCAGTAGTATCCAGGCAGGCGCCTACGAGCAGTACTTC
TRBV5-1	-	TRBJ2-3	TRBD2	18	CASSALRSRTSGTDTQYF	TGCGCCAGCAGCGCGTTACGATCCCGGACTAGCGGTACGGATACGCAGTATTTT
TRBV2	-	TRBJ2-2	-	14	CASRGGQNTGELFF	TGTGCCAGCAGGGGCGGGCAGAACACCGGGGAGCTGTTTTTT
TRBV4-1	-	TRBJ2-3	-	16	CASSPERARSTDTQYF	TGCGCCAGCAGCCCTGAGAGAGCGCGGAGCACAGATACGCAGTATTTT
TRBV19	few	TRBJ2-4	-	15	CASSSDSWTKNIQYF	TGTGCCAGTAGTTCGGACAGTTGGACCAAAAACATTCAGTACTTC
TRBV6-6	-	TRBJ1-5	-	14	CASSPEGVRQPQHF	TGTGCCAGCAGCCCCGAGGGGGTCAGGCAGCCCCAGCATTTT
TRBV7-2	-	TRBJ2-3	-	13	CASSLTEPDTQYF	TGTGCCAGCAGTCTAACAGAGCCAGATACGCAGTATTTT
TRBV10-1	-	TRBJ2-7	TRBD1	12	CARMTGGYEQYF	TGCGCCAGGATGACAGGGGGTTACGAGCAGTACTTC
TRBV6-5	-	TRBJ2-1	TRBD1	15	CASSYRTGGDNEQFF	TGTGCCAGCAGTTACCGGACAGGGGGGGACAATGAGCAGTTCTTC